Shown below are 25 T cell receptor beta chains from a single sample sequenced in a study of control samples from healthy donors and cancer patients (dated by TCRdb to 2019 to 2021). Receptor libraries were prepared by the immunoSEQ multiplex PCR assay. Sourced from immuneACCESS, this table was stored by TCRdb with only in-frame sequences that have V and J called. A share of the clones is absent; for the studies checked, an unresolved V gene accounts for under half, and the remainder has no known explanation. The sample yields around 140,000 clones; roughly nine tenths were counted once. Together, the top ten hold 6.5% to 9.5% of the sample. Input material: PBMCs. Receptors originate from a man aged 50 to 59 with head and neck cancer.

The chain joins TRBV7-9 to TRBJ1-1, with D unclear. V lost 7 bases to trimming and J lost 4 bases, with 13 bases between them. CDR1 is SEHNR, CDR2 FQNEAQ, per germline (reference sequence). The CDR3 spans 13 residues. In nucleotides, the CDR3 is TGTGCCAGCACCACGGGTGGGATCACTGAAGCTTTCTTT. Translating it yields CASTTGGITEAFF. Full variable domain (missing parts from reference TRBV7-9 and TRBJ1-1): DTGVSQNPRHKITKRGQNVTFRCDPISEHNRLYWYRQTLGQGPEFLTYFQNEAQLEKSRLLSDRFSAERPKGSFSTLEIQRTEQGDSAMYLCASTTGGITEAFFGQGTRLTVV.

The J gene is TRBJ2-1, the V gene TRBV5-1; D gene ambiguous. CDR1 and CDR2 from the germline V gene are SGHRS and YFSETQ. CDR3 length: 12 amino acids. Trimming left V 6 bases short and J 0 bases short, with 4 bases between. The CDR3 DNA follows: TGCGCCAGCACCAGCTCCTACAATGAGCAGTTCTTC. Protein product: CASTSSYNEQFF.

This clone was recorded many times. The chain joins TRBV11-2 to TRBJ2-7; TRBD1 is a possible D gene (6 bases). The CDR3 is 15 amino acids. Germline values: CDR1 SGHAT, CDR2 FQNNGV. The V end lost 2 bases, the J end lost 6 bases, and 17 bases lay between the germline ends. The CDR3 DNA reads TGTGCCAGCAGCTTAAGGAGTTTGGGGGCAGGCGAGCAGTACTTC. This translates into CASSLRSLGAGEQYF.

This chain connects TRBV5-1 to TRBJ1-6; D is unclear. Germline values: CDR1 SGHRS, CDR2 YFSETQ. V dropped 2 bases and J dropped 10 bases, with 16 bases sitting between them. The CDR3 covers 15 residues. The CDR3 coding sequence is TGCGCCAGCAGCTTCGGGTCTGCAAGCATGTCACCCCTCCACTTT. Translating it yields CASSFGSASMSPLHF.

This chain joins TRBV19 and TRBJ1-5; D perhaps matches TRBD1 (6 bases). V shed 3 bases and J shed 5 bases, with 14 bases lying between them. The CDR3 has 15 amino acids. Germline loops: CDR1 LNHDA, CDR2 SQIVND (reference sequence). CDR3: CASSMASRGYQPQHF. Written as DNA, the CDR3 is TGTGCCAGTAGTATGGCGAGCAGGGGCTATCAGCCCCAGCATTTT. The whole variable domain, remainder taken from reference TRBV19 and TRBJ1-5, is DGGITQSPKYLFRKEGQNVTLSCEQNLNHDAMYWYRQDPGQGLRLIYYSQIVNDFQKGDIAEGYSVSREKKESFPLTVTSAQKNPTAFYLCASSMASRGYQPQHFGDGTRLSIL.

The chain couples TRBV9 to TRBJ2-7, with D unclear. The germline V gene has CDR1 SGDLS and CDR2 YYNGEE. V gave up 1 base and J gave up 0 bases, with 8 bases separating them. CDR3 length: 14 amino acids. The CDR3 reads CASSVIPSSYEQYF. CDR3 DNA sequence: TGTGCCAGCAGCGTAATCCCCAGCTCCTACGAGCAGTACTTC.

This clone showed up just a few times. This chain links TRBV27 with TRBJ1-5, with D unresolved. Germline V CDR1 and CDR2: MNHEY, SMNVEV (reference sequence). The V end was cut by 7 bases, the J end by 5 bases, with 21 bases between. The CDR3 consists of 16 residues. CDR3 in amino acids: CASTIYRDKWDQPQHF. The CDR3 nucleotides are TGTGCCAGCACTATTTACCGGGATAAGTGGGATCAGCCCCAGCATTTT.

The chain recombines TRBV28 with TRBJ2-1, with D perhaps matching TRBD2 (6 bases). This CDR3 spans 15 amino acids. Trimming took off 6 bases at V and 2 bases at J, with 14 bases between the two ends. Germline loops: CDR1 MDHEN, CDR2 SYDVKM. The CDR3 reads CASRTGGVTYNEQFF. CDR3 coding DNA: TGTGCCAGCAGGACCGGAGGGGTTACCTACAATGAGCAGTTCTTC.

This clone has only one observation. The chain joins TRBV6-5 to TRBJ2-1; 11 bases map to TRBD1. V lost 8 bases and J lost 1; bases outside the gene matches: 1. The CDR3 runs to 14 residues. Germline V gives CDR1 MNHEY, CDR2 SVGAGI. CDR3 DNA: TGTGCCAGCGGGGACAGGGGGTCCTACAATGAGCAGTTCTTC. Protein: CASGDRGSYNEQFF.

This clone was counted a few times. The CDR3 here is CASSKGETQYF. For the CDR3, the DNA is TGTGCCAGTAGTAAAGGGGAGACCCAGTACTTC. This chain joins TRBV19 and TRBJ2-5; no reliable D call. V gave up 4 bases and J gave up 5 bases, with 5 bases separating them. CDR1 is LNHDA, CDR2 SQIVND, per germline (reference sequence). The CDR3 runs 11 residues.

The rearrangement joins TRBV7-9 to TRBJ1-4, with TRBD1 matching 9 bases. Germline CDR1 and CDR2: SEHNR and FQNEAQ (reference sequence). V was clipped by 5 bases and J by 8 bases; unmatched bases: 6. The CDR3 length is 14 residues. The CDR3 coding sequence is TGTGCCAGCAGCCCTCGGGACAGGGAGGAAAAACTGTTTTTT. Translated, it gives CASSPRDREEKLFF.

V gene TRBV28 combines with J gene TRBJ2-7; D remains unclear. The germline V and J ends were trimmed by 3 bases and 4 bases, with 13 bases remaining between them. The CDR3 spans 14 residues. The germline V gene has CDR1 MDHEN and CDR2 SYDVKM. CDR3 protein: CASSLSGLGYEQYF. CDR3 nucleotide sequence: TGTGCCAGCAGTTTGTCTGGGTTGGGATACGAGCAGTACTTC.

Notes on this clone: Other DNA sequences in the sample encode the same CDR3. The chain recombines TRBV18 with TRBJ1-1, with TRBD1 as a possible D gene (6 bases). Trimming took off 9 bases at V and 1 base at J, with 12 bases between the two ends. The CDR3 contains 13 residues. CDR1 is KGHSH, CDR2 LQKENI, per germline. As DNA, the CDR3 is TGTGCCAGTTCATCAGGGGAGAACACTGAAGCTTTCTTT. Amino acid sequence: CASSSGENTEAFF.

This sequence joins TRBV11-3 and TRBJ2-5, with D maybe TRBD1 (6 bases). Trimming took 2 bases from V and 5 from J, leaving 9 bases between them. Germline values: CDR1 SGHNT, CDR2 YENEEA. CDR3 length: 13 residues. In DNA form, the CDR3 reads TGTGCCAGCAGCTTATCTAGGGGGGAGACCCAGTACTTC. This codes for CASSLSRGETQYF.

The chain links TRBV6-1 to TRBJ1-1; the D gene is possibly TRBD1 (6 bases). Trimming removed 0 bases from V and 0 bases from J, with 14 bases in between. Germline V gene lookup returns CDR1 MNHNS and CDR2 SASEGT. The CDR3 is made up of 17 amino acids. For the CDR3, the DNA is TGTGCCAGCAGTGAAGCGGAGTCAGGGGTAATGAACACTGAAGCTTTCTTT. The encoded protein is CASSEAESGVMNTEAFF.

The chain couples TRBV28 to TRBJ2-1; D assignment may be TRBD1 or TRBD2 (5 bases each). CDR1 and CDR2 (germline): MDHEN, SYDVKM. This CDR3 spans 16 amino acids. V dropped 4 bases and J dropped 4 bases, with 17 bases sitting between them. The CDR3 nucleotides are TGTGCCAGCAGTTGGGGGTCGCGCGATCAGTACAATGAGCAGTTCTTC. It translates to CASSWGSRDQYNEQFF. The full variable domain, rest sourced from reference TRBV28 and TRBJ2-1, is DVKVTQSSRYLVKRTGEKVFLECVQDMDHENMFWYRQDPGLGLRLIYFSYDVKMKEKGDIPEGYSVSREKKERFSLILESASTNQTSMYLCASSWGSRDQYNEQFFGPGTRLTVL.

The V and J genes are TRBV5-1 and TRBJ2-1; the D is unclear. The germline V gene encodes CDR1 SGHRS and CDR2 YFSETQ. The CDR3 has 14 residues. Deletions cut 1 base from V and 6 bases from J, with 11 bases between. The CDR3 nucleotides read TGCGCCAGCAGCTTGTTTTTTGCAGGCAATGAGCAGTTCTTC. Translation gives CASSLFFAGNEQFF.

V usage is TRBV29-1 and J usage is TRBJ1-5; D is possibly TRBD1 (5 bases). CDR1 and CDR2 (germline): SQVTM, ANQGSEA. V lost 7 bases and J lost 5, with 12 bases in between. The CDR3 consists of 12 residues. The CDR3 loop reads CSGQWGDQPQHF. Written as DNA, the CDR3 is TGCAGCGGTCAGTGGGGGGATCAGCCCCAGCATTTT.

The chain employs TRBV4-2 and TRBJ2-1; D unclear. The CDR3 spans 15 residues. Trimming left V 0 bases short and J 7 bases short, with 13 bases between. Germline lookup yields CDR1 LGHNA and CDR2 YNFKEQ. The CDR3 reads CASSQDVTPWNEQFF. Here the CDR3 DNA reads TGTGCCAGCAGCCAAGATGTGACGCCCTGGAATGAGCAGTTCTTC.

V usage is TRBV3-1 (or the pseudogene TRBV3-2) and J usage is TRBJ2-5, with TRBD2 identical over 9 bases. Germline V gene sequence: CDR1 LGHDT, CDR2 YNNKEL (reference sequence). This CDR3 region has 17 residues. With V trimmed by 1 base and J by 1 base, 7 bases remained unmatched. This chain's CDR3 is CASSQGWGSGSQETQYF. The CDR3 region has the DNA TGTGCCAGCAGCCAAGGTTGGGGTAGCGGGAGCCAAGAGACCCAGTACTTC.

The V and J genes are TRBV2 and TRBJ2-6; D gene uncertain. The germline gives CDR1 SNHLY, CDR2 FYNNEI. CDR3 length: 15 residues. The germline V and J ends were trimmed by 1 base and 0 bases, with 4 bases remaining between them. This CDR3 reads CASSEDLSGANVLTF. CDR3 DNA: TGTGCCAGCAGTGAAGACCTCTCTGGGGCCAACGTCCTGACTTTC.

The chain recombines TRBV29-1 with TRBJ1-2; no reliable D call. There are 13 residues in the CDR3. V dropped 2 bases and J dropped 2 bases, with 9 bases sitting between them. Germline-derived CDR1 and CDR2 are SQVTM and ANQGSEA. The CDR3 bases are TGCAGCGTTGAAACTGGGATCAACTATGGCTACACCTTC. Translation: CSVETGINYGYTF.

This clone appeared a single time. The V gene is TRBV27, the J gene TRBJ1-1; tentatively, D is TRBD1 (5 bases). There are 14 residues in the CDR3. V shed 5 bases and J shed 5 bases, with 15 bases lying between them. From germline, CDR1 is MNHEY and CDR2 SMNVEV (reference sequence). The CDR3 region has the DNA TGTGCCAGCAGTCCGGGACTCATCGGTACTGAAGCTTTCTTT. It specifies CASSPGLIGTEAFF.

The V call is TRBV11-2, the J call TRBJ2-7, with D possibly called TRBD1 or TRBD2 (5 bases each). V lost 4 bases and J lost 5, with 21 bases in between. This CDR3 has 16 residues. Germline values: CDR1 SGHAT, CDR2 FQNNGV. CDR3 sequence (DNA): TGTGCCAGCAGCTCCCAGCCGGGACCATCCGGGGACGAGCAGTACTTC. Translated, it gives CASSSQPGPSGDEQYF.

The chain employs TRBV19 and TRBJ2-7; D remains ambiguous. The CDR3 extends over 12 amino acids. The ends were cut back, 4 bases at V and 1 base at J, with 5 bases in the middle. Germline-derived CDR1 and CDR2 are LNHDA and SQIVND (reference sequence). CDR3 region: CASSSRSYEQYF. DNA for the CDR3: TGTGCCAGTAGTAGCAGATCCTACGAGCAGTACTTC.